The next 16 T cell receptor beta chains were all read from a single sample in a study of T cell responses to AZD1222 COVID-19 vaccine. Repertoires were generated with immunoSEQ multiplex PCR, while TCRdb's copy carries only in-frame clones and drops some. The sample contains 100,000 to 150,000 clones, around nine tenths of which appear only once. Sequenced here: peripheral blood, sampled on day 0 of AZD1222 vaccination. Source of these receptors: an adult in good health.

In its sample, this clone was seen once. This rearrangement joins TRBV18 to TRBJ2-5; D is possibly TRBD1 (6 bases). The ends were cut back, 4 bases at V and 3 bases at J, with 6 bases in the middle. The CDR3 contains 12 residues. Germline V gene sequence: CDR1 KGHSH, CDR2 LQKENI. In DNA, the CDR3 is TGTGCCAGCTCACAGGGGGAAGAGACCCAGTACTTC. It encodes CASSQGEETQYF.

This chain joins TRBV5-6 and TRBJ1-5; 9 bases match TRBD1. V lost 3 bases and J lost 2; bases outside the gene matches: 3. This CDR3 has 15 residues. The germline V gene has CDR1 SGHDT and CDR2 YYEEEE. The CDR3 is CASSWGQGRNQPQHF. The CDR3 region has the DNA TGTGCCAGCAGCTGGGGACAGGGCCGCAATCAGCCCCAGCATTTT.

The genes are TRBV27 and TRBJ1-1; D might be TRBD1 (6 bases). CDR3 size: 14 residues. The V end lost 6 bases, the J end lost 7 bases, and 18 bases lay between the germline ends. Germline V CDR1 and CDR2: MNHEY, SMNVEV (reference sequence). As DNA, the CDR3 is TGTGCCAGCAGAGGGGGGGGAGGAGGGTATGAAGCTTTCTTT. Residues: CASRGGGGGYEAFF.

V and J are TRBV3-1 (or the pseudogene TRBV3-2) and TRBJ1-1; TRBD1 aligns across 9 bases. CDR1 is LGHDT and CDR2 is YNNKEL in the germline V gene (reference sequence). The junction had 7 bases not matched to a gene; V was cut back by 2 bases and J by 6 bases. This CDR3 is 15 amino acids long. The chain's CDR3 is CASSQNRGLLSEAFF. CDR3 nucleotides: TGTGCCAGCAGCCAAAACAGGGGGCTTCTGTCTGAAGCTTTCTTT.

The chain uses TRBV5-1 and TRBJ1-1, with 7 bases lining up with TRBD1. After removal of 2 bases from V and 1 base from J, the junction contained 5 bases not matched to a gene. CDR1 SGHRS and CDR2 YFSETQ come from the germline V gene. The CDR3 is 15 residues long. CDR3 in DNA: TGCGCCAGCAGCTTAGGGGGCTCGGGGAACACTGAAGCTTTCTTT. This sequence encodes CASSLGGSGNTEAFF.

V usage is TRBV14 and J usage is TRBJ1-3, with TRBD1 matching over 9 bases. Germline-derived CDR1 and CDR2 are SGHDN and FVKESK. This CDR3 is 16 amino acids long. Germline trimming cut 0 bases from V and 6 bases from J; bases unmatched to any gene: 6. This CDR3 reads CASSQDWGQGVNTIYF. In DNA, the CDR3 is TGTGCCAGCAGCCAAGATTGGGGACAGGGAGTAAACACCATATATTTT.

The chain employs TRBV5-1 and TRBJ2-2; D not resolved. Germline CDR1 reads SGHRS; CDR2 reads YFSETQ. V was pared by 0 bases and J by 5 bases, with 11 bases between. The CDR3 loop spans 15 amino acids. CDR3 nucleotide sequence: TGCGCCAGCAGCTTGGCCGATACAGCAACCGGGGAGCTGTTTTTT. Translation gives CASSLADTATGELFF.

The rearrangement joins TRBV3-1 (or the pseudogene TRBV3-2) to TRBJ2-1; D remains unclear. Trimming removed 4 bases at V and 1 base at J, with 11 bases between. CDR1 and CDR2 from the germline V gene are LGHDT and YNNKEL (reference sequence). This CDR3 region has 15 residues. CDR3 sequence (DNA): TGTGCCAGCAGCCCCATGTCTGGGTCCTACAATGAGCAGTTCTTC. Translated, it gives CASSPMSGSYNEQFF.

This chain joins TRBV5-6 and TRBJ1-1; D uncertain. CDR1 SGHDT and CDR2 YYEEEE come from the germline V gene. The CDR3 runs to 13 residues. Trimming removed 5 bases at V and 8 bases at J, with 16 bases between. CDR3 nucleotide sequence: TGTGCCAGCAGTAGTACGGCCGCTACAGAAGCTTTCTTT. Translating it yields CASSSTAATEAFF.

This chain links TRBV19 with TRBJ1-1; D may be TRBD1 (5 bases). The CDR3 runs 14 residues. V lost 7 bases and J 1 base, leaving 13 bases between the germline ends. Germline CDR1 is LNHDA and CDR2 is SQIVND (reference sequence). The CDR3 is CASISPGGNTEAFF. CDR3 bases: TGTGCCAGTATCTCCCCTGGGGGGAACACTGAAGCTTTCTTT.

The chain recombines TRBV20-1 with TRBJ1-1; 8 bases match TRBD1. Germline assignment: CDR1 DFQATT and CDR2 SNEGSKA (reference sequence). Trimming removed 4 bases from V and 0 bases from J; junction bases left unmatched: 4. The CDR3 has 14 amino acids. CDR3 bases: TGCAGTGCTAATGACAGGGGTATGAACACTGAAGCTTTCTTT. It specifies CSANDRGMNTEAFF.

J is TRBJ2-1 and V is TRBV14, with 7 bases fitting TRBD1. Germline CDR1 is SGHDN and CDR2 is FVKESK. CDR3 length equals 13 residues. Trimming took 0 bases from V and 11 from J; bases not matched to a gene: 4. DNA of the CDR3: TGTGCCAGCAGCCAAGATTACAGGGGTAAGCAGTTCTTC. This encodes CASSQDYRGKQFF.

V is TRBV6-5 and J is TRBJ1-2; the D is unclear. Germline assignment: CDR1 MNHEY and CDR2 SVGAGI. CDR3 length: 14 residues. V lost 6 bases and J 2 bases, leaving 13 bases between the germline ends. DNA for the CDR3: TGTGCCAGCAGCATGATAGGGCAGAACTATGGCTACACCTTC. Translated, it gives CASSMIGQNYGYTF.

V and J are TRBV5-6 and TRBJ1-4, with 8 bases aligning to TRBD1. Trimming at V came to 0 bases and at J to 5 bases, leaving 3 bases not matched to a gene. The germline V gene encodes CDR1 SGHDT and CDR2 YYEEEE. This CDR3 has 15 amino acids. CDR3 bases: TGTGCCAGCAGCTTGGGGACAGGGAGAAATGAAAAACTGTTTTTT. Translating it yields CASSLGTGRNEKLFF.

The chain recombines TRBV3-1 (or the pseudogene TRBV3-2) with TRBJ1-4, with TRBD1 identical over 7 bases. Germline values: CDR1 LGHDT, CDR2 YNNKEL (reference sequence). The CDR3 is 13 amino acids. The V segment lost 6 bases and the J segment 5 bases; nucleotides outside the gene matches: 3. CDR3 in DNA: TGTGCCAGCAGTAGACAGGGCAATGAAAAACTGTTTTTT. It is translated as CASSRQGNEKLFF.

The chain links TRBV7-2 to TRBJ2-5; 12 nucleotides line up with TRBD2. Germline loops: CDR1 SGHTA, CDR2 FQGNSA. CDR3 length: 18 amino acids. Trimming took 0 bases from V and 3 from J; bases not matched to a gene: 8. CDR3 nucleotides: TGTGCCAGCAGCTTAGCGAGCCTAGCGGGGGGGCTAAAAGAGACCCAGTACTTC. Translating it yields CASSLASLAGGLKETQYF.